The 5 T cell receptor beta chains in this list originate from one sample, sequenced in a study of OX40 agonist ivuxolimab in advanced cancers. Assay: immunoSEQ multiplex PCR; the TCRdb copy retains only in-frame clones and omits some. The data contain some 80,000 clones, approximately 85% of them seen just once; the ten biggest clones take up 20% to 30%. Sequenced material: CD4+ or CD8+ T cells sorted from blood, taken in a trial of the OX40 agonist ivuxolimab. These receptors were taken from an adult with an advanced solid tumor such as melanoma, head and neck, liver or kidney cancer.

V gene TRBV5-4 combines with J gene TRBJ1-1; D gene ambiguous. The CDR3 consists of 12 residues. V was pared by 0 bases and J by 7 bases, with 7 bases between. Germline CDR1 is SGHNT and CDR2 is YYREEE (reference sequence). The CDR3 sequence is CASSLGRVEAFF. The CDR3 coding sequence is TGTGCCAGCAGCTTGGGCCGCGTTGAAGCTTTCTTT. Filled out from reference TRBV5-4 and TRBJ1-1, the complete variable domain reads ETGVTQSPTHLIKTRGQQVTLRCSSQSGHNTVSWYQQALGQGPQFIFQYYREEENGRGNFPPRFSGLQFPNYSSELNVNALELDDSALYLCASSLGRVEAFFGQGTRLTVV.

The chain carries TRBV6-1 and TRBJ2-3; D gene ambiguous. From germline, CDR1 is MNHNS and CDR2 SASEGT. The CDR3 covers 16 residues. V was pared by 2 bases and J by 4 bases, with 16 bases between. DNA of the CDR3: TGTGCCAGCAGTGAACGCCATCAGAATGTGGCAGATACGCAGTATTTT. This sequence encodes CASSERHQNVADTQYF.

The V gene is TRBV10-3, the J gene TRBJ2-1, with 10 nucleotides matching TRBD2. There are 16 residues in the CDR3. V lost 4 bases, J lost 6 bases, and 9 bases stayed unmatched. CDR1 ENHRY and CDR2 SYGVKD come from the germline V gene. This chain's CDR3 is CAISGGLAGDFNEQFF. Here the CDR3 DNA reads TGTGCCATCAGTGGGGGGCTAGCGGGAGATTTCAATGAGCAGTTCTTC.

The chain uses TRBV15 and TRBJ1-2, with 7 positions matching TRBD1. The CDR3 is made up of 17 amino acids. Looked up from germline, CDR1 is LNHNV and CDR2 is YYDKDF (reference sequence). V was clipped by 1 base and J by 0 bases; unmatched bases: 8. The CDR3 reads CATSRGHDRAPNYGYTF. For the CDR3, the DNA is TGTGCCACCAGCAGAGGTCACGACAGGGCCCCTAACTATGGCTACACCTTC.

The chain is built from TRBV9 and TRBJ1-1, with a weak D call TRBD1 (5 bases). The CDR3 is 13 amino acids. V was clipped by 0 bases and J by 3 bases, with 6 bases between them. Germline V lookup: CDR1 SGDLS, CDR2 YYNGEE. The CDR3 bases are TGTGCCAGCAGCGTAGAAGGGGACACTGAAGCTTTCTTT. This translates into CASSVEGDTEAFF.